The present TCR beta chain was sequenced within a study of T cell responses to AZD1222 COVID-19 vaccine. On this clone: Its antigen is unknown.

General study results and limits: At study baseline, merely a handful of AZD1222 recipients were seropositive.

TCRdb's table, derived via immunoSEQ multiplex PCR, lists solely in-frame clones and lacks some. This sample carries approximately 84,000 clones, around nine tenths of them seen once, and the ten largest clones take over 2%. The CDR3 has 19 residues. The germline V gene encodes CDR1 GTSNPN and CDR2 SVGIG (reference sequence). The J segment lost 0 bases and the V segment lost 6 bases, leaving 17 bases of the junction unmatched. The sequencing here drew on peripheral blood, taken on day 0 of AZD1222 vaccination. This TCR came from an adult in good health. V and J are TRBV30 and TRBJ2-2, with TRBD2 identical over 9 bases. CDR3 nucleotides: TGTGCCTGCATTAAAAGGCGGCTAGCGGGACCGTCGAACACCGGGGAGCTGTTTTTT. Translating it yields CACIKRRLAGPSNTGELFF.